What follows describes a single TCR beta chain. CDR1 is MDHEN and CDR2 is SYDVKM in the germline V gene. This CDR3 is built from 15 residues. V shed 2 bases and J shed 5 bases, with 12 bases lying between them. These data are taken from a study of blood T cell repertoires in COVID-19. Study context: Some COVID-19 samples were acute and others convalescent; all came from the United States, Italy and Spain. T cells, B-cell-depleted T cells, or PBMCs supplied cDNA or gDNA.

Individuals aged 18 to 89 years were recruited from 24 US areas. Clinical history reported by participants formed the basis on which cohorts were assigned. Using immunoSEQ multiplex PCR, the repertoire was profiled, and TCRdb retains in-frame clones only, with some absent. The table lists some 250,000 clones, roughly 93% of them singletons, with approximately 2.4% in the top ten. Source material: PBMCs or T cells enriched from blood (not recorded which). The chain employs TRBV28 and TRBJ1-4, with D maybe TRBD1 (6 bases). The sequence derives from a woman aged 40 to 50 with acute COVID-19. The CDR3 region has the DNA TGTGCCAGCAGTTTAAGGGGGACAAGGAATGAAAAACTGTTTTTT. Residues: CASSLRGTRNEKLFF.